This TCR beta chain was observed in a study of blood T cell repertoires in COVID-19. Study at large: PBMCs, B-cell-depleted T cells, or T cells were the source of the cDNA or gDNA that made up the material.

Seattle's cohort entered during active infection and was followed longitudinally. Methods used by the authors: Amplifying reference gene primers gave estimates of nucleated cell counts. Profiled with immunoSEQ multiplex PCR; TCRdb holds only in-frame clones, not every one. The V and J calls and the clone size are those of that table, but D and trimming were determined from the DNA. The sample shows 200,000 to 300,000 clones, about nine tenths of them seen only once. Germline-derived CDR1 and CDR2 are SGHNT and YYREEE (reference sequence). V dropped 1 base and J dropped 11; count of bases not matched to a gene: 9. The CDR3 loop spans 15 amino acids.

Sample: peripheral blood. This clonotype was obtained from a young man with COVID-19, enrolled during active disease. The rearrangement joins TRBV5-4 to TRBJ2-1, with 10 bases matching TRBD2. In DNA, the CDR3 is TGTGCCAGCAGCTTGCGGCTAGCGGGGGAAAATCAGCAGTTCTTC. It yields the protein CASSLRLAGENQQFF. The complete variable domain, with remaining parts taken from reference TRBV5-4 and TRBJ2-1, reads ETGVTQSPTHLIKTRGQQVTLRCSSQSGHNTVSWYQQALGQGPQFIFQYYREEENGRGNFPPRFSGLQFPNYSSELNVNALELDDSALYLCASSLRLAGENQQFFGPGTRLTVL.